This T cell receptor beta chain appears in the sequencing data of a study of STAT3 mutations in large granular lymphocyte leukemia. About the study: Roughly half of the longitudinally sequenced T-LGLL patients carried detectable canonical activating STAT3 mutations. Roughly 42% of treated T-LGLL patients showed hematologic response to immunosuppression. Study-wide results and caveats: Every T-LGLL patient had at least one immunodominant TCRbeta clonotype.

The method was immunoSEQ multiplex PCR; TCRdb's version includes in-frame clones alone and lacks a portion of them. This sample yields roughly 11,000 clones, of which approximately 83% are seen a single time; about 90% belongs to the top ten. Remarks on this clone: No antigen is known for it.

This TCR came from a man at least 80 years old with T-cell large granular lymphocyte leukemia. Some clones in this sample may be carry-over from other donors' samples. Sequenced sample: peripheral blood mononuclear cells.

The CDR3 DNA reads as TGTGCCAGCAGTGAAGCGTCCGGTCCACTTGGTCAGCCCCAGCATTTT. Protein sequence: CASSEASGPLGQPQHF. V gene TRBV2 combines with J gene TRBJ1-5; D not resolved. This CDR3 contains 16 residues. V dropped 0 bases and J dropped 6 bases, with 15 bases sitting between them. Looked up from germline, CDR1 is SNHLY and CDR2 is FYNNEI. The entire variable domain, with the rest obtained from reference TRBV2 and TRBJ1-5, is as follows: EPEVTQTPSHQVTQMGQEVILRCVPISNHLYFYWYRQILGQKVEFLVSFYNNEISEKSEIFDDQFSVERPDGSNFTLKIRSTKLEDSAMYFCASSEASGPLGQPQHFGDGTRLSIL.